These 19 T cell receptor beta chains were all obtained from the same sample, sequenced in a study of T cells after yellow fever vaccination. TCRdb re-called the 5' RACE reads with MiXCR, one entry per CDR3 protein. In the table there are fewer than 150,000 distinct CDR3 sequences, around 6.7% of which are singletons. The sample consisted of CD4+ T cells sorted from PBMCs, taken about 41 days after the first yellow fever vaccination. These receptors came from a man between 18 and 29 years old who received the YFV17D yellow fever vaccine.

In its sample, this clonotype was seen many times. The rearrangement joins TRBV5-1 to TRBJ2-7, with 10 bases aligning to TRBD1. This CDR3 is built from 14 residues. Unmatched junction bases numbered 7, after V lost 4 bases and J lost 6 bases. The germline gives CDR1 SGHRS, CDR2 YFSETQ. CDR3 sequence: CASSQGQGTSEQYF. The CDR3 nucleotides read TGCGCCAGCAGCCAGGGACAGGGGACGAGCGAGCAGTACTTC.

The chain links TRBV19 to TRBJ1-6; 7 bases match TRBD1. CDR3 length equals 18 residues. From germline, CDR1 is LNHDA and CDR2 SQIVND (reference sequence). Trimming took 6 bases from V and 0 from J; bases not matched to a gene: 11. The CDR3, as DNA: TGTGCCAGTAGCTCCCGACAGGGAATGAGCTCCTATAATTCACCCCTCCACTTT. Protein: CASSSRQGMSSYNSPLHF.

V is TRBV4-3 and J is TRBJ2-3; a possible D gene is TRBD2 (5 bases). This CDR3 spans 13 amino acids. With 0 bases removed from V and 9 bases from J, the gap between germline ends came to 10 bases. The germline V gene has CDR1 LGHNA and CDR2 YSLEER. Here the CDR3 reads CASSQEYSVTQYF. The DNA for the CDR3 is TGCGCCAGCAGCCAAGAGTATAGCGTAACGCAGTATTTT.

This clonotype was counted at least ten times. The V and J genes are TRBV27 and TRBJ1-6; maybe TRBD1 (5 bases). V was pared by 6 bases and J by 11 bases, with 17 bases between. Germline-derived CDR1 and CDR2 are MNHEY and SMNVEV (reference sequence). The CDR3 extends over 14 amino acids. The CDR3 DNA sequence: TGTGCCAGCAGCTCATTGGGGCAGGGAGCACCCCTCCACTTT. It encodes CASSSLGQGAPLHF.

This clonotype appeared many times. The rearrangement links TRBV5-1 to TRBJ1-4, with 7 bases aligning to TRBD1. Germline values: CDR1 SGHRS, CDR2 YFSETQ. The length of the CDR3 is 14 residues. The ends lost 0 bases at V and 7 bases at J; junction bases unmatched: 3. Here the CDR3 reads CASSLGQGGEKLFF. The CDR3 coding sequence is TGCGCCAGCAGCTTGGGACAGGGCGGTGAAAAACTGTTTTTT.

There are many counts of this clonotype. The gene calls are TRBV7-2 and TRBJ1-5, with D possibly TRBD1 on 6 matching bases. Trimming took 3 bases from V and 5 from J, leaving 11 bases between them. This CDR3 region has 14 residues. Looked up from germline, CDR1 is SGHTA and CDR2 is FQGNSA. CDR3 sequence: CASSFGYRDQPQHF. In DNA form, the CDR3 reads TGTGCCAGCAGCTTCGGGTACAGGGATCAGCCCCAGCATTTT.

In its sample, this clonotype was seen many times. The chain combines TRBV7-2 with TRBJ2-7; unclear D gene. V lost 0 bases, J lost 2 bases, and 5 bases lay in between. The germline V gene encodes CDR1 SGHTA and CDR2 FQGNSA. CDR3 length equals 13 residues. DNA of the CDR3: TGTGCCAGCAGCTTAGCACCGACCTACGAGCAGTACTTC. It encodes CASSLAPTYEQYF.

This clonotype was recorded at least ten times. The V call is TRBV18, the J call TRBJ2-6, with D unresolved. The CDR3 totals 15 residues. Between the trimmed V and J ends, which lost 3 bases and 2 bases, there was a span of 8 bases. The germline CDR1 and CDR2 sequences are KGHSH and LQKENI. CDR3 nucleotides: TGTGCCAGCTCACCTCGGGCAGCTGGGGCCAACGTCCTGACTTTC. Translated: CASSPRAAGANVLTF.

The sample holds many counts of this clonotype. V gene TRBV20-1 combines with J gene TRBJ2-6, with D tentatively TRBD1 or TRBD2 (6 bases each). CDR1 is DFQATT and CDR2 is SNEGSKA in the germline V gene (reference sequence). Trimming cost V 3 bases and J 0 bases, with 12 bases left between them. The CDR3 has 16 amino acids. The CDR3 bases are TGCAGTGCTAGTTTCAGGGGAGGCTCTGGGGCCAACGTCCTGACTTTC. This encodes CSASFRGGSGANVLTF.

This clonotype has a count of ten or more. As DNA, the CDR3 is TGTGCCAGCAGCAGGGTGGCGGGGGGAGGAGAGACCCAGTACTTC. It encodes CASSRVAGGGETQYF. V usage is TRBV7-2 and J usage is TRBJ2-5; 8 nucleotides align to TRBD2. This CDR3 has 15 amino acids. Germline-derived CDR1 and CDR2 are SGHTA and FQGNSA. V dropped 5 bases and J dropped 4; count of bases not matched to a gene: 9. The full variable domain, with the rest looked up from reference TRBV7-2 and TRBJ2-5, is GAGVSQSPSNKVTEKGKDVELRCDPISGHTALYWYRQSLGQGLEFLIYFQGNSAPDKSGLPSDRFSAERTGGSVSTLTIQRTQQEDSAVYLCASSRVAGGGETQYFGPGTRLLVL.

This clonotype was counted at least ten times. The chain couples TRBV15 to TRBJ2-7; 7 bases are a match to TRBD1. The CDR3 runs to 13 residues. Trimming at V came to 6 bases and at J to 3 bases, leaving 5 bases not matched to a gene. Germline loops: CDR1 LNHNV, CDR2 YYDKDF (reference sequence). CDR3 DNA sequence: TGTGCCACCAGTAGGGACAGTAGCTACGAGCAGTACGTC. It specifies CATSRDSSYEQYV.

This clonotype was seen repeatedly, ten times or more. The CDR3 DNA is TGTGCCAGCAGCTCCCCTGGGGCTAGCGGCTCCTACAATGAGCAGTTCTTC. This gives the protein CASSSPGASGSYNEQFF. The J gene is TRBJ2-1, the V gene TRBV5-6; TRBD2 aligns across 7 bases. J was trimmed by 0 bases and V by 3 bases; bases with no gene match: 9. Germline V gives CDR1 SGHDT, CDR2 YYEEEE. This CDR3 has 17 residues. Drawing the rest from reference TRBV5-6 and TRBJ2-1, the complete variable domain is DAGVTQSPTHLIKTRGQQVTLRCSPKSGHDTVSWYQQALGQGPQFIFQYYEEEERQRGNFPDRFSGHQFPNYSSELNVNALLLGDSALYLCASSSPGASGSYNEQFFGPGTRLTVL.

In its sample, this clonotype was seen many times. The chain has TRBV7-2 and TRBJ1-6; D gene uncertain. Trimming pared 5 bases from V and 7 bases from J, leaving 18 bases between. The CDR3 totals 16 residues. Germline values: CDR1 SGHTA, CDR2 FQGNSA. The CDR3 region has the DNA TGTGCCAGCAGCCCACGGCATTTAGGACTAAATTCACCCCTCCACTTT. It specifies CASSPRHLGLNSPLHF.

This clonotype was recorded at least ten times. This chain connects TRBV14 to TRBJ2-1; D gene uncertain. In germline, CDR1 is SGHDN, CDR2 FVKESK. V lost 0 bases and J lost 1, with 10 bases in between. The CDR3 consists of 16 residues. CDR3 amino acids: CASSQDLPWSYNEQFF. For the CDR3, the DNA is TGTGCCAGCAGCCAAGATTTACCCTGGTCCTACAATGAGCAGTTCTTC.

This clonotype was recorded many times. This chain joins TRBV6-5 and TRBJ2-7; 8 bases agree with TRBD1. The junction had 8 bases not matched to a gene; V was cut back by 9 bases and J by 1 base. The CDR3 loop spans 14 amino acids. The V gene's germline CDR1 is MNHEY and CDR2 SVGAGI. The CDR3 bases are TGTGCCAGTTCAGACAGGGGTGTTTCCTACGAGCAGTACTTC. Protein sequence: CASSDRGVSYEQYF.

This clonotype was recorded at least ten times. CDR3 protein: CASSFISSGARNEKLFF. The CDR3 region has the DNA TGTGCCAGCAGCTTCATCTCCTCGGGGGCTCGTAATGAAAAACTGTTTTTT. This rearrangement joins TRBV5-4 to TRBJ1-4, with a tentative D call TRBD1 (6 bases). Germline CDR1 reads SGHNT; CDR2 reads YYREEE (reference sequence). V was pared by 2 bases and J by 4 bases, with 18 bases between. The CDR3 spans 17 residues.

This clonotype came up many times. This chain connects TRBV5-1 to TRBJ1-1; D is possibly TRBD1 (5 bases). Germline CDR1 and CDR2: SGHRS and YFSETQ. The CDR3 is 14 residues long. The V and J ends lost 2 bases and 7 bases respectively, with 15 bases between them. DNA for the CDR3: TGCGCCAGCAGCTTAGTTTTAGGGACGAATGAAGCTTTCTTT. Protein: CASSLVLGTNEAFF.

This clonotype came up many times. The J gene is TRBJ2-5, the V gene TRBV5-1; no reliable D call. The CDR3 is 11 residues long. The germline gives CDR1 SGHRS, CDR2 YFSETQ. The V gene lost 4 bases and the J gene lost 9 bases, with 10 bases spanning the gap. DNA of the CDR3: TGCGCCAGCAGCGCCGGTCCGGCCCAGTACTTC. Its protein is CASSAGPAQYF.

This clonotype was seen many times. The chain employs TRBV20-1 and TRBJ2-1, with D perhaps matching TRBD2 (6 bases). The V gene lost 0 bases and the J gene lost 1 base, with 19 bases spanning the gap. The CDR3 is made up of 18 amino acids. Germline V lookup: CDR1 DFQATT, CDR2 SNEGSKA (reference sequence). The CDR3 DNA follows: TGCAGTGCTAGAGATGGTCAAAAGGGCGCGGGGTCCTACAATGAGCAGTTCTTC. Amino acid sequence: CSARDGQKGAGSYNEQFF.